The 27 T cell receptor beta chains reported below all come from one sample, sequenced in a study of PD-1 blockade in mismatch repair-deficient tumors. Assay used: immunoSEQ multiplex PCR; TCRdb lists only in-frame clones, some missing. Seen here are 95,000 to 150,000 clones, roughly 86% observed once, and the top ten hold roughly 14%. Sequences were derived from peripheral blood, sampled 44 weeks after starting pembrolizumab. These receptors were taken from an adult with mismatch repair-deficient cancer.

The CDR3 region is CASSYPVRAYGYTF. The CDR3, as DNA: TGTGCCAGCAGTTACCCAGTCAGGGCCTATGGCTACACCTTC. The rearrangement links TRBV6-6 to TRBJ1-2, with TRBD1 as a possible D gene (5 bases). CDR3 length equals 14 residues. The germline V and J ends were trimmed by 2 bases and 4 bases, with 11 bases remaining between them. Per germline, CDR1 MNHNY and CDR2 SVGAGI (reference sequence).

The rearrangement links TRBV10-3 to TRBJ2-6; no firm D call. Trimming cost V 6 bases and J 0 bases, with 6 bases left between them. Germline V gene sequence: CDR1 ENHRY, CDR2 SYGVKD. This CDR3 region has 14 residues. Here the CDR3 DNA reads TGTGCCATCAGCAACATCTCTGGGGCCAACGTCCTGACTTTC. Translating gives CAISNISGANVLTF.

The chain joins TRBV9 to TRBJ1-1, with 7 bases aligning to TRBD1. The CDR3 is 15 amino acids. CDR1 and CDR2 from the germline V gene are SGDLS and YYNGEE. V lost 5 bases to trimming and J lost 3 bases; unmatched junction nucleotides: 10. The CDR3, as DNA: TGTGCCAGCAGTCCGTCTGGGACAGACTACACTGAAGCTTTCTTT. Its translation: CASSPSGTDYTEAFF.

V gene TRBV2 combines with J gene TRBJ2-7, with 14 nucleotides matching TRBD2. The CDR3 sequence is 17 residues long. V trimming: 5 bases; J trimming: 4 bases; junction bases outside the gene matches: 10. CDR1 and CDR2 from the germline V gene are SNHLY and FYNNEI. CDR3 protein: CASSPRLAGGFRYEQYF. The CDR3 bases are TGTGCCAGCAGTCCGAGACTAGCGGGAGGGTTTAGGTACGAGCAGTACTTC.

This clone was detected once. Here the CDR3 reads CASSSRDRGRADTQYF. For the CDR3, the DNA is TGTGCCAGCAGCTCGAGGGACAGGGGGCGCGCAGATACGCAGTATTTT. J is TRBJ2-3 and V is TRBV5-6, with TRBD1 identical over 12 bases. The CDR3 runs to 16 residues. Germline CDR1 SGHDT, CDR2 YYEEEE. The V segment lost 3 bases and the J segment 4 bases; nucleotides outside the gene matches: 6.

V usage is TRBV2 and J usage is TRBJ1-4, with 7 nucleotides matching TRBD1. Trimming took 6 bases from V and 4 from J; bases not matched to a gene: 14. The CDR3 has 17 residues. Germline-derived CDR1 and CDR2 are SNHLY and FYNNEI. Here the CDR3 DNA reads TGTGCCAGCAGAGCAGGGGGAGGGGGCATCGGTAATGAAAAACTGTTTTTT. Encoded protein: CASRAGGGGIGNEKLFF.

The V call is TRBV5-4, the J call TRBJ2-2; D not resolved. The length of the CDR3 is 15 residues. In germline, CDR1 is SGHNT, CDR2 YYREEE (reference sequence). V was shortened by 0 bases and J by 0 bases, with 6 bases between the two germline ends. The CDR3 bases are TGTGCCAGCAGCTTGGCTGTTTCGAACACCGGGGAGCTGTTTTTT. Protein sequence: CASSLAVSNTGELFF.

The V call is TRBV18, the J call TRBJ1-3; D is unclear. This CDR3 has 17 residues. Trimming pared 2 bases from V and 1 base from J, leaving 15 bases between. Looked up from germline, CDR1 is KGHSH and CDR2 is LQKENI. DNA of the CDR3: TGTGCCAGCTCACCATTAGTCCTCGGGGAGTCTGGAAACACCATATATTTT. Amino acid sequence: CASSPLVLGESGNTIYF.

This chain uses TRBV29-1 with TRBJ2-3; D could derive from TRBD1 or TRBD2 (6 bases each). V lost 2 bases to trimming and J lost 5 bases, with 11 bases between them. The CDR3 has 13 residues. Germline CDR1 reads SQVTM; CDR2 reads ANQGSEA. Written as DNA, the CDR3 is TGCAGCGTTGAAAGGGGGGAAATAGATACGCAGTATTTT. It translates to CSVERGEIDTQYF.

This clone was recorded once. V usage is TRBV4-2 and J usage is TRBJ1-4; 10 bases are shared with TRBD1. The CDR3 consists of 16 residues. Looked up from germline, CDR1 is LGHNA and CDR2 is YNFKEQ. Trimming at V came to 5 bases and at J to 7 bases, leaving 10 bases not matched to a gene. The CDR3 DNA reads as TGTGCCAGCAGCTCGACGACAGGGGGCGCGGGTGAAAAACTGTTTTTT. Its translation: CASSSTTGGAGEKLFF.

This chain connects TRBV19 to TRBJ1-5; D not resolved. There are 14 residues in the CDR3. CDR1 and CDR2 (germline): LNHDA, SQIVND (reference sequence). Trimming removed 3 bases at V and 5 bases at J, with 11 bases between. The CDR3 coding sequence is TGTGCCAGTAGTATCTGGGTGCGAGATCAGCCCCAGCATTTT. Translated: CASSIWVRDQPQHF.

The chain carries TRBV10-3 and TRBJ2-7; the D is unclear. Trimming removed 0 bases from V and 5 bases from J, with 8 bases in between. The CDR3 is made up of 13 amino acids. Germline V CDR1 and CDR2: ENHRY, SYGVKD. CDR3: CAISESGRNEQYF. The CDR3 DNA is TGTGCCATCAGTGAGTCGGGAAGGAACGAGCAGTACTTC.

This chain connects TRBV5-1 to TRBJ2-1, with 9 bases fitting TRBD2. J gave up 7 bases and V 1 base, and 6 bases lay outside the gene matches. Germline V gene sequence: CDR1 SGHRS, CDR2 YFSETQ. The CDR3 is 15 amino acids. The chain's CDR3 is CASSLPAGGLNEQFF. DNA of the CDR3: TGCGCCAGCAGCTTGCCAGCGGGAGGTTTAAATGAGCAGTTCTTC.

The gene calls are TRBV7-6 and TRBJ2-7; D remains ambiguous. CDR3 length equals 14 residues. Germline V gene sequence: CDR1 SGHVS, CDR2 FNYEAQ. With 6 bases removed from V and 4 bases from J, the gap between germline ends came to 16 bases. CDR3 coding DNA: TGTGCCAGCAGTGACGAGCCCAGTGGGTACGAGCAGTACTTC. Translating gives CASSDEPSGYEQYF.

The chain employs TRBV7-2 and TRBJ2-7; D is possibly TRBD2 (7 bases). The germline V gene has CDR1 SGHTA and CDR2 FQGNSA. The CDR3 runs 14 residues. Trimming cost V 5 bases and J 5 bases, with 16 bases left between them. The DNA for the CDR3 is TGTGCCAGCAGCGACCCCCGAGGGGGGGACGAGCAGTACTTC. It encodes CASSDPRGGDEQYF.

V gene TRBV7-3 combines with J gene TRBJ2-3; 8 bases are a match to TRBD2. The V segment lost 4 bases and the J segment 0 bases; nucleotides outside the gene matches: 12. Germline V gives CDR1 SGHTA, CDR2 FQGTGA. This CDR3 has 18 amino acids. This CDR3 is CASSWTSTPTSSTDTQYF. In DNA, the CDR3 is TGTGCCAGCAGCTGGACTAGCACCCCTACCTCTAGCACAGATACGCAGTATTTT.

V is TRBV20-1 and J is TRBJ1-5; D gene uncertain. This CDR3 spans 10 amino acids. CDR1 and CDR2 (germline): DFQATT, SNEGSKA (reference sequence). The CDR3 spells CRRTNQPQHF. CDR3 nucleotide sequence: TGCAGGCGGACTAATCAGCCCCAGCATTTT.

The CDR3 here is CASMAGLQETQYF. CDR3 in DNA: TGTGCCAGCATGGCAGGGCTCCAAGAGACCCAGTACTTC. The rearrangement links TRBV6-6 to TRBJ2-5; a possible D gene is TRBD1 (5 bases). In germline, CDR1 is MNHNY, CDR2 SVGAGI (reference sequence). The CDR3 totals 13 residues. The V and J ends lost 7 bases and 1 base respectively, with 10 bases between them.

The genes are TRBV10-2 and TRBJ1-1, with TRBD1 matching over 12 bases. J gave up 3 bases and V 3 bases, and 8 bases lay outside the gene matches. This CDR3 spans 17 amino acids. Per the germline V gene, CDR1 is WSHSY and CDR2 is SAAADI. CDR3 amino acids: CASSEIPGQGAHTEAFF. CDR3 sequence (DNA): TGCGCCAGCAGTGAAATACCGGGACAGGGGGCCCACACTGAAGCTTTCTTT.

Written as DNA, the CDR3 is TGTGCCAGTAGTCCCTGGGGGGGAGGAGGTTACAATGAGCAGTTCTTC. Amino acids: CASSPWGGGGYNEQFF. This chain links TRBV19 with TRBJ2-1, with TRBD2 matching 7 bases. The CDR3 loop spans 16 amino acids. The J segment lost 4 bases and the V segment lost 5 bases, leaving 11 bases of the junction unmatched. CDR1 is LNHDA and CDR2 is SQIVND in the germline V gene (reference sequence).

This clone was counted only a few times. The chain uses TRBV11-1 and TRBJ2-7; no clear D. This CDR3 has 13 amino acids. Trimming stripped 1 base from V and 3 bases from J, with 7 bases between. Germline V CDR1 and CDR2: SGHAT, FQDESV (reference sequence). CDR3 protein: CASSLDWGYEQYF. As DNA, the CDR3 is TGTGCCAGCAGCTTAGATTGGGGCTACGAGCAGTACTTC.

The chain is built from TRBV6-6 and TRBJ1-2; 7 positions match TRBD1. Trimming took 10 bases from V and 2 from J; bases not matched to a gene: 4. In germline, CDR1 is MNHNY, CDR2 SVGAGI (reference sequence). The CDR3 has 12 amino acids. The CDR3 nucleotides read TGTGCCACCCAGACAGGGAACTATGGCTACACCTTC. It is translated as CATQTGNYGYTF.

The rearrangement joins TRBV7-3 to TRBJ2-7, with a possible D match to TRBD2 (5 bases). The CDR3 contains 15 residues. Per germline, CDR1 SGHTA and CDR2 FQGTGA. V lost 2 bases and J lost 1, with 12 bases in between. CDR3 loop: CASSLEGGPSYEQYF. The CDR3 DNA is TGTGCCAGCAGCTTAGAGGGCGGGCCGTCCTACGAGCAGTACTTC.

This chain connects TRBV5-1 to TRBJ2-2; 8 nucleotides agree with TRBD1. Germline CDR1 and CDR2: SGHRS and YFSETQ. CDR3 length: 15 amino acids. V shed 2 bases and J 6 bases; nucleotides not matched to a gene: 6. This CDR3 is CASSFRTGIAGELFF. The CDR3 region has the DNA TGCGCCAGCAGCTTTAGGACAGGGATCGCCGGGGAGCTGTTTTTT.

The J gene is TRBJ1-5, the V gene TRBV4-3; 9 positions agree with TRBD1. V lost 5 bases, J lost 6 bases, and 8 bases stayed unmatched. The CDR3 totals 15 residues. Germline-derived CDR1 and CDR2 are LGHNA and YSLEER. CDR3 nucleotides: TGCGCCAGCAGCGAAGGGACAGGGACCCGTCAGCCCCAGCATTTT. This sequence encodes CASSEGTGTRQPQHF.

The CDR3 spells CASSLLAGENTDTQYF. DNA for the CDR3: TGTGCCAGCAGTTTATTGGCGGGAGAGAACACAGATACGCAGTATTTT. The rearrangement links TRBV27 to TRBJ2-3, with 7 bases lining up with TRBD2. There are 16 residues in the CDR3. V lost 1 base, J lost 2 bases, and 6 bases stayed unmatched. Germline loops: CDR1 MNHEY, CDR2 SMNVEV (reference sequence).

The chain combines TRBV2 with TRBJ2-1; 13 bases line up with TRBD2. The CDR3 totals 14 residues. CDR1 is SNHLY, CDR2 FYNNEI, per germline. Trimming at V came to 4 bases and at J to 10 bases, leaving 4 bases not matched to a gene. The CDR3 region has the DNA TGTGCCAGCAGTGGGACTAGCGGGAGTGGAGAGCAGTTCTTC. It translates to CASSGTSGSGEQFF. The complete variable domain, with remaining parts taken from reference TRBV2 and TRBJ2-1, reads EPEVTQTPSHQVTQMGQEVILRCVPISNHLYFYWYRQILGQKVEFLVSFYNNEISEKSEIFDDQFSVERPDGSNFTLKIRSTKLEDSAMYFCASSGTSGSGEQFFGPGTRLTVL.